This record looks at one T cell receptor (beta chain) sequence and its context. Its binding antigen is unknown. This sample stems from a study of T cells expressing NK-cell markers (dated by TCRdb to between 2020 and 2021). Regarding the research as a whole: Under 10 donors provided sorted CD3+CD56+NKG2C+, CD3+CD56+NKG2C- and CD3+CD56-NKG2C+ T-cell subsets, whose TCR beta-chain repertoires were profiled. The libraries were sequenced on Illumina HiSeq 2000/2500, MiSeq or NextSeq, producing 2 x 150 bp reads. Randomly selected healthy volunteers, three men and five women, were used as the eight sequenced donors. Of the eight sequenced donors, seven were found to be HCMV-seropositive and one was found to be HCMV-seronegative.

CDR1 SGHTA and CDR2 FQGNSA were looked up in the germline V gene. The CDR3 goes from the cysteine to the phenylalanine over 15 residues. No DNA accompanies this entry. The instrument given in TCRdb is Illumina HiSeq 2000. TCR beta cDNA libraries were prepared using 5'RACE template switching, which introduced a universal primer site and unique molecular identifiers. cDNA synthesis was primed from the TCR beta constant segment, followed by two successive PCR amplification steps. In the paper's pipeline: MIGEC handled demultiplexing of the reads and grouping by UMI, while MiTCR was used to assemble and quantify clonotypes. To exclude erroneous sequences, any TCR cDNA sequence not supported by at least two reads was discarded. The tcR package was used for downstream repertoire analysis, and clonotypes were matched across fractions by CDR3 nucleotide sequence plus V segment. Antigen specificity was annotated against VDJdb with VDJmatch, allowing one amino acid substitution in CDR3. TCRdb reprocessed the sequencing reads and holds a single record per CDR3 protein sequence, with no DNA. The V and J calls reflect TCRdb's pipeline rather than the authors' work. This sample's clone table shows 90,000 to 130,000 distinct CDR3 sequences. The ten largest make up about 18% of the sample.

The investigation overall reported the following: Those dominant clonotypes were again the most abundant among CD3+CD56-NKG2C+ cells in several donors, at roughly 25-60.1%. In six or seven donors, the dominant CD3+CD56+NKG2C+ clonotypes ranked among the top 10 CD8+ clonotypes, making up about 1.0-8% of CD8+ T cells. Whether the expanded NKG2C-expressing T cell clones were specific for HCMV antigens remained unclear.

A commercial ELISA kit detecting HCMV-specific IgG in serum was used to determine HCMV serostatus. Peripheral blood mononuclear cells were isolated from blood by Ficoll density gradient centrifugation. The sequencing sample was made of blood T cells: a sorted CD56 or NKG2C T cell subset, CD4+ or CD8+ T cells, or bulk PBMC T cells (not recorded which). This TCR derives from a woman aged 18 to 75 in good health. The chain is made from TRBV7-2 and TRBJ2-5; TCRdb designates TRBD2, a call that cannot be tested without DNA. The CDR3 region reads CASSLWSSGGETQYF.